Listed below are T cell receptor beta chains from one sample, sequenced in a study of shared clonotypes between healthy human individuals. Assay: immunoSEQ multiplex PCR; the TCRdb copy retains only in-frame clones and omits some. The sample has some 1.5 million clones; approximately 96% are singletons. Material for sequencing was naive CD4+ T cells sorted from blood. These receptor sequences come from a man aged 25-45 years in good health. The CDR3 runs from the conserved cysteine through the conserved F or W. Size values are once, few and many counts, or a class for expanded clones, and some rows have none.

CDR3: CAIVIPEGNEQFF
length: 13
size: .
V: TRBV10-3
J: TRBJ2-1

CDR3: CASSLFSSGRYEQYF
length: 15
size: once
V: TRBV27
J: TRBJ2-7

CDR3: CASSLGLDHPQYF
length: 13
size: .
V: TRBV5-4
J: TRBJ2-7

CDR3: CASRRKLAERQETQYF
length: 16
size: .
V: TRBV19
J: TRBJ2-5

CDR3: CASSSPWYEQYF
length: 12
size: .
V: TRBV7-2
J: TRBJ2-7

CDR3: CASRLEGTSGSFLAGELFF
length: 19
size: .
V: TRBV28
J: TRBJ2-2

CDR3: CAISEVGLAYNEQFF
length: 15
size: .
V: TRBV10-3
J: TRBJ2-1

CDR3: CASSSAGTSGNHYEQYF
length: 17
size: .
V: TRBV5-4
J: TRBJ2-7

CDR3: CASSSSGKSYEQYF
length: 14
size: .
V: TRBV28
J: TRBJ2-7

CDR3: CASRWGREVSYNEQFF
length: 16
size: .
V: TRBV27
J: TRBJ2-1

CDR3: CASSISPLRLAAEQYF
length: 16
size: .
V: TRBV19
J: TRBJ2-7

CDR3: CASGFFLGGANTEAFF
length: 16
size: .
V: TRBV12-5
J: TRBJ1-1

CDR3: CASSQARGFVEAFF
length: 14
size: .
V: TRBV14
J: TRBJ1-1

CDR3: CASSPGQGDGYTF
length: 13
size: .
V: TRBV18
J: TRBJ1-2

CDR3: CASWTGGSVYEQYF
length: 14
size: .
V: TRBV5-1
J: TRBJ2-7

CDR3: CASSIGAGAGFVEQYF
length: 16
size: .
V: TRBV19
J: TRBJ2-7

CDR3: CASNRGNTGELFF
length: 13
size: .
V: TRBV6-1
J: TRBJ2-2

CDR3: CAWSPRGNQPQHF
length: 13
size: .
V: TRBV30
J: TRBJ1-5

CDR3: CSVEDGMGTDTQYF
length: 14
size: .
V: TRBV29-1
J: TRBJ2-3

CDR3: CASSLDREVNTGELFF
length: 16
size: .
V: TRBV7-9
J: TRBJ2-2

CDR3: CASRRQGASSYEQYF
length: 15
size: .
V: TRBV28
J: TRBJ2-7

CDR3: CATSRDPIPTDTQYF
length: 15
size: .
V: TRBV15
J: TRBJ2-3

CDR3: CASSPLAGGNTGELFF
length: 16
size: .
V: TRBV9
J: TRBJ2-2

CDR3: CAWNRGPISSYEQYF
length: 15
size: .
V: TRBV30
J: TRBJ2-7

CDR3: CATKGDDGYTF
length: 11
size: .
V: TRBV15
J: TRBJ1-2

CDR3: CASSSGPGTPLRNEQYF
length: 17
size: .
V: TRBV7-9
J: TRBJ2-7